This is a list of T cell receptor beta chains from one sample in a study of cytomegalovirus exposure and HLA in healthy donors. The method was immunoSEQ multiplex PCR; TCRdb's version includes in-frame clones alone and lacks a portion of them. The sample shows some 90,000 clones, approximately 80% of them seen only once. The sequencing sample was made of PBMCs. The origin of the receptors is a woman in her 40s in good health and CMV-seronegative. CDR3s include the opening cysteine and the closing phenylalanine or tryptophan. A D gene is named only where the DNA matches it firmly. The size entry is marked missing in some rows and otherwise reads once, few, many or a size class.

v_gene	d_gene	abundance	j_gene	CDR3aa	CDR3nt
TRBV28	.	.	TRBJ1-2	CASSLSRDFYGYTF	TGTGCCAGCAGTTTAAGCCGGGACTTCTATGGCTACACCTTC
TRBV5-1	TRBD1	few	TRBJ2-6	CASSPGQGRANVLTF	TGCGCCAGCAGCCCCGGACAGGGAAGGGCCAACGTCCTGACTTTC
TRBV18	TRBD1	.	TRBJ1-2	CASSPLATGANYGYTF	TGTGCCAGCTCACCACTCGCGACAGGGGCTAACTATGGCTACACCTTC
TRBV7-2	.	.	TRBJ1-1	CASSASRGGTEAFF	TGTGCCAGCAGCGCCTCACGGGGGGGCACTGAAGCTTTCTTT
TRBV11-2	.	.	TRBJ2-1	CASSREYNEQFF	TGTGCCAGCAGCCGGGAGTACAATGAGCAGTTCTTC
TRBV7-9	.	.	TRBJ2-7	CASSFPPIGLTTYEQYF	TGTGCCAGCAGCTTCCCCCCCATAGGACTTACAACCTACGAGCAGTACTTC
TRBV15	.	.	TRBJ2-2	CATSRDGRPGELFF	TGTGCCACCAGCAGAGATGGGAGGCCCGGGGAGCTGTTTTTT
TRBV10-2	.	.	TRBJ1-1	CASSERQTNTEAFF	TGCGCCAGCAGTGAGCGACAGACGAACACTGAAGCTTTCTTT
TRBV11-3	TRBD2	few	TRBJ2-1	CASSNRGGGDNNEQFF	TGTGCCAGCAGCAACCGGGGCGGGGGAGATAACAATGAGCAGTTCTTC
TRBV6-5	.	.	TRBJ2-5	CASSYSRPSETQYF	TGTGCCAGCAGTTACTCGAGGCCTTCAGAGACCCAGTACTTC
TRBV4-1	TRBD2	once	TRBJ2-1	CASSQGFGRESEQFF	TGCGCCAGCAGCCAAGGTTTCGGGCGGGAGAGTGAGCAGTTCTTC
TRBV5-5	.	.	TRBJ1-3	CASSLPGGNTIYF	TGTGCCAGCAGCTTGCCGGGAGGAAACACCATATATTTT
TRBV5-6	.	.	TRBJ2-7	CASSSYLRLSSEQYF	TGTGCCAGCAGCTCCTACCTTAGACTTTCAAGCGAGCAGTACTTC
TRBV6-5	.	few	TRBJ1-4	CASKGFRDRLFF	TGTGCCAGCAAGGGGTTTCGAGATCGGCTGTTTTTT
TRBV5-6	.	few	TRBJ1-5	CASSLGAKPQHF	TGTGCCAGCAGCTTGGGGGCGAAGCCCCAGCATTTT
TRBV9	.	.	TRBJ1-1	CASSVGQMNTEAFF	TGTGCCAGCAGCGTAGGACAGATGAACACTGAAGCTTTCTTT
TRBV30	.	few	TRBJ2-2	CAWSVGGVGNGELFF	TGTGCCTGGAGTGTAGGGGGGGTCGGGAACGGGGAGCTGTTTTTT
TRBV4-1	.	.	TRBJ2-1	CASSQEHGRIGYNEQFF	TGCGCCAGCAGCCAAGAGCATGGGCGCATCGGCTACAATGAGCAGTTCTTC
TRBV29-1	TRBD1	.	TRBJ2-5	CSGGQTYQETQYF	TGCAGCGGGGGACAGACGTACCAAGAGACCCAGTACTTC
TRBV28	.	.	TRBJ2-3	CASSPQRDTDTQYF	TGTGCCAGCAGTCCACAGAGGGACACAGATACGCAGTATTTT
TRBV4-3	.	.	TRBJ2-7	CASSQDYPGSGYEQYF	TGCGCCAGCAGCCAAGACTATCCGGGGTCGGGCTACGAGCAGTACTTC
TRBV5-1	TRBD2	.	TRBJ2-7	CASSPAAGGCEQYF	TGCGCCAGCAGCCCGGCAGCGGGAGGGTGCGAGCAGTACTTC
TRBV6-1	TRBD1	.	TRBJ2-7	CASRGQSHEQYF	TGTGCCAGCAGGGGACAGTCCCACGAGCAGTACTTC
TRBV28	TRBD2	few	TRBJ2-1	CASIHTRLGLAGAIRNEQFF	TGTGCCAGCATTCACACCCGTCTGGGACTAGCGGGAGCGATTAGAAATGAGCAGTTCTTC
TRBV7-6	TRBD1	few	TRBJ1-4	CASSPDRRSNEKLFF	TGTGCCAGCAGTCCGGACAGGAGGTCTAATGAAAAACTGTTTTTT
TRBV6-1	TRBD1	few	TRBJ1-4	CASSFGVPGTGVFF	TGTGCCAGCAGTTTTGGCGTACCCGGGACAGGGGTGTTTTTT
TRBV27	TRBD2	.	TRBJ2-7	CASSPRISGRAFYEQYF	TGTGCCAGCAGTCCCCGGATTAGCGGGAGGGCCTTTTACGAGCAGTACTTC
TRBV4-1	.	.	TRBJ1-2	CASSRRKEGWDGYTF	TGCGCCAGCAGCCGTCGTAAGGAGGGCTGGGATGGCTACACCTTC
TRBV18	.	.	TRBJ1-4	CASSPPGREGEKLFF	TGTGCCAGCTCACCACCTGGCAGGGAAGGTGAAAAACTGTTTTTT
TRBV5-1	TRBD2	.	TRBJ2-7	CASSLAGRANEQYF	TGCGCCAGCAGCTTGGCCGGGAGGGCCAACGAGCAGTACTTC
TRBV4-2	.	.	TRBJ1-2	CASGRDVYTF	TGTGCCAGCGGGAGGGACGTCTACACCTTC
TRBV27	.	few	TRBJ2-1	CASSLERAGDEQFF	TGTGCCAGCAGTTTGGAGAGGGCCGGAGATGAGCAGTTCTTC
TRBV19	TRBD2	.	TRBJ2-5	CASSILASGPRPETQYF	TGTGCCAGTAGTATTCTGGCTAGCGGGCCCCGACCGGAGACCCAGTACTTC
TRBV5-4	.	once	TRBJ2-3	CASSLVRGPAGDTQYF	TGTGCCAGCAGCTTGGTGCGAGGACCAGCGGGAGATACGCAGTATTTT
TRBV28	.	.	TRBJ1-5	CASRGGYSNQPQHF	TGTGCCAGCAGAGGAGGCTATAGCAATCAGCCCCAGCATTTT
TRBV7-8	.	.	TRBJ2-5	CASSANTPGAQYF	TGTGCCAGCAGCGCTAATACGCCGGGAGCCCAGTACTTC
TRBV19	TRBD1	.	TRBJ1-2	CASSIEGQAYGYTF	TGTGCCAGTAGTATAGAGGGACAGGCGTATGGCTACACCTTC
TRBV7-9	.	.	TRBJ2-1	CASSLPGGGSGSNINEQFF	TGTGCCAGCAGCTTGCCAGGGGGCGGTAGCGGGAGTAATATCAATGAGCAGTTCTTC
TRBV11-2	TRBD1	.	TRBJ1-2	CASSPGGHLGYTF	TGTGCCAGCAGCCCAGGGGGCCACTTGGGCTACACCTTC
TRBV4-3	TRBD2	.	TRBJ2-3	CASSHEAVTSGGKTTQYF	TGCGCCAGCAGCCACGAAGCGGTGACTAGCGGGGGAAAGACTACGCAGTATTTT
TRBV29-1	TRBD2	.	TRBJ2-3	CSARTSGSPDTQYF	TGCAGCGCCCGGACTAGCGGGAGCCCAGATACGCAGTATTTT
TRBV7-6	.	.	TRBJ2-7	CASSPKSPKPSYEQYF	TGTGCCAGCAGCCCCAAGAGCCCCAAGCCCTCCTACGAGCAGTACTTC
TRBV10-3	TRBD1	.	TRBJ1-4	CAISASLTGVYEKLFF	TGTGCCATCAGTGCTTCTCTGACAGGGGTTTATGAAAAACTGTTTTTT